The 14 T cell receptor beta chains in this list originate from one sample, sequenced in a study of OX40 agonist ivuxolimab in advanced cancers. TCRdb keeps only in-frame clones here, not all; method: immunoSEQ multiplex PCR. The table includes about 75,000 clones, roughly nine tenths detected once. The material sequenced was CD4+ or CD8+ T cells sorted from blood, taken in a trial of the OX40 agonist ivuxolimab. These receptors were collected from an adult with an advanced solid tumor such as melanoma, head and neck, liver or kidney cancer.

The rearrangement uses TRBV7-7 and TRBJ2-7; tentatively, D is TRBD1 or TRBD2 (5 bases each). This CDR3 region has 13 residues. V was clipped by 4 bases and J by 2 bases, with 9 bases between them. Germline V gene data show CDR1 as SSHAT and CDR2 as FNYEAQ (reference sequence). The CDR3, as DNA: TGTGCCAGCAGCTCCGGGACCACCTACGAGCAGTACTTC. Its protein is CASSSGTTYEQYF. Full variable domain (outside the CDR3, taken from reference TRBV7-7 and TRBJ2-7): GAGVSQSPRYKVTKRGQDVTLRCDPISSHATLYWYQQALGQGPEFLTYFNYEAQPDKSGLPSDRFSAERPEGSISTLTIQRTEQRDSAMYRCASSSGTTYEQYFGPGTRLTVT.

This clone occurred once. The chain employs TRBV7-5 and TRBJ1-2. TRBV7-5 represents a pseudogene. CDR3 length equals 11 residues. CDR3 sequence reads: CVRIPPSGYTF. CDR3 coding DNA: TGTGTCAGAATCCCCCCAAGTGGCTACACCTTC.

This chain uses TRBV7-9 with TRBJ2-1, with 13 bases lining up with TRBD2. Germline CDR1 reads SEHNR; CDR2 reads FQNEAQ (reference sequence). V shed 1 base, J shed 7 bases, and the junction held 10 bases outside the gene matches. This CDR3 has 18 amino acids. The CDR3 region has the DNA TGTGCCAGCAGCTTAGTAGGGACTAGCGGGAAAAGGCAGAATGAGCAGTTCTTC. Its translation: CASSLVGTSGKRQNEQFF.

This clone was picked up a small number of times. V gene TRBV14 combines with J gene TRBJ2-3; a weak D match, TRBD2 (6 bases). V was pared by 0 bases and J by 4 bases, with 14 bases between. The CDR3 sequence is 16 residues long. Germline V lookup: CDR1 SGHDN, CDR2 FVKESK. The DNA for the CDR3 is TGTGCCAGCAGCCAAGAGTCTGGGGGGTTCGCAGATACGCAGTATTTT. Residues: CASSQESGGFADTQYF.

This chain connects TRBV2 to TRBJ1-2; possible D gene TRBD1, 6 bases. The CDR3 is 12 amino acids. CDR1 and CDR2 (germline): SNHLY, FYNNEI. V was shortened by 1 base and J by 8 bases, with 8 bases between the two germline ends. The CDR3 loop is CASSEDREGYTF. The CDR3, as DNA: TGTGCCAGCAGTGAAGACAGGGAGGGCTACACCTTC.

The gene calls are TRBV27 and TRBJ2-5; D is undetermined. This CDR3 is 13 amino acids long. The germline V gene encodes CDR1 MNHEY and CDR2 SMNVEV (reference sequence). Trimming removed 6 bases from V and 4 bases from J, with 12 bases in between. The DNA of the CDR3 is TGTGCCAGCAGCAGTTACCCAGTAGAGACCCAGTACTTC. It yields the protein CASSSYPVETQYF.

V gene TRBV7-2 combines with J gene TRBJ2-3; D is perhaps TRBD2 (5 bases). V lost 4 bases, J lost 4 bases, and 9 bases lay in between. Germline CDR1 and CDR2: SGHTA and FQGNSA. The CDR3 consists of 13 residues. The DNA for the CDR3 is TGTGCCAGCAGCTCAACTAGGGCAGATACGCAGTATTTT. This codes for CASSSTRADTQYF. Full variable domain (remainder filled in from reference TRBV7-2 and TRBJ2-3): GAGVSQSPSNKVTEKGKDVELRCDPISGHTALYWYRQSLGQGLEFLIYFQGNSAPDKSGLPSDRFSAERTGGSVSTLTIQRTQQEDSAVYLCASSSTRADTQYFGPGTRLTVL.

The genes are TRBV7-2 and TRBJ2-5; 8 bases fit TRBD2. The germline gives CDR1 SGHTA, CDR2 FQGNSA. This CDR3 is built from 15 residues. The V segment lost 2 bases and the J segment 5 bases; nucleotides outside the gene matches: 7. CDR3: CASSLLAGAWETQYF. The DNA for the CDR3 is TGTGCCAGCAGCTTACTAGCGGGTGCTTGGGAGACCCAGTACTTC.

This rearrangement joins TRBV28 to TRBJ2-7; D could derive from TRBD1 or TRBD2 (5 bases each). Deletions cut 3 bases from V and 5 bases from J, with 14 bases between. The CDR3 spans 14 residues. Germline V CDR1 and CDR2: MDHEN, SYDVKM. CDR3 residues: CASSFLPRDHEQYF. CDR3 DNA sequence: TGTGCCAGCAGTTTCCTTCCCAGGGACCACGAGCAGTACTTC.

The V call is TRBV7-2, the J call TRBJ2-4; 16 bases map to TRBD2. The CDR3 contains 19 residues. Trimming cost V 5 bases and J 1 base; bases outside gene matches: 8. Germline CDR1 is SGHTA and CDR2 is FQGNSA. CDR3 sequence reads: CASSPPGLAGGPAKNIQYF. As DNA, the CDR3 is TGTGCCAGCAGCCCCCCGGGACTAGCGGGGGGGCCCGCCAAAAACATTCAGTACTTC.

The gene calls are TRBV5-1 and TRBJ2-5; 9 nucleotides match TRBD1. There are 13 residues in the CDR3. CDR1 SGHRS and CDR2 YFSETQ come from the germline V gene. J gave up 4 bases and V 3 bases, and 1 base lay outside the gene matches. The CDR3 DNA is TGCGCCAGCAGCTCGACAGGGGGAGAGACCCAGTACTTC. Its protein product is CASSSTGGETQYF.

The V and J genes are TRBV2 and TRBJ2-1; 11 bases align to TRBD2. This CDR3 contains 14 residues. Germline assignment: CDR1 SNHLY and CDR2 FYNNEI. Germline trimming cut 6 bases from V and 3 bases from J; bases unmatched to any gene: 1. In DNA, the CDR3 is TGTGCCAGCAGGCTAGCGGGGGGCTACAATGAGCAGTTCTTC. Protein product: CASRLAGGYNEQFF.

The rearrangement uses TRBV5-1 and TRBJ1-2, with TRBD1 matching over 9 bases. Trimming removed 0 bases from V and 7 bases from J; junction bases left unmatched: 13. The CDR3 runs 17 residues. CDR1 SGHRS and CDR2 YFSETQ come from the germline V gene. CDR3 bases: TGCGCCAGCAGCTTGGGACAGGGGGTAGAAGGCAGTAGTGGCTACACCTTC. Amino acids: CASSLGQGVEGSSGYTF.

The chain recombines TRBV15 with TRBJ2-1, with 7 positions matching TRBD2. Trimming took 3 bases from V and 3 from J; bases not matched to a gene: 8. This CDR3 is 16 amino acids long. Germline-derived CDR1 and CDR2 are LNHNV and YYDKDF (reference sequence). The CDR3 DNA reads as TGTGCCACCAGCAGGGGGGGGGACCAAGGCTACAATGAGCAGTTCTTC. This translates into CATSRGGDQGYNEQFF.